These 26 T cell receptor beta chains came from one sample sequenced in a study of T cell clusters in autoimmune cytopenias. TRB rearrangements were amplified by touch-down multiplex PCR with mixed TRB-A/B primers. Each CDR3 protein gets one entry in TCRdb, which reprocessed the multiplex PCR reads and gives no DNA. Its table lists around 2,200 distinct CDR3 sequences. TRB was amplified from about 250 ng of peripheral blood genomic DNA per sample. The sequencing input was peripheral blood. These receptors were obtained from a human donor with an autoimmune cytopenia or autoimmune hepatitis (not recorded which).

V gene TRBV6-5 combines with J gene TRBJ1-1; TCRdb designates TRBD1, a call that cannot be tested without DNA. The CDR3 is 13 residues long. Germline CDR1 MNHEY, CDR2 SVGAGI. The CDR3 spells CANTLQGHTEAFF.

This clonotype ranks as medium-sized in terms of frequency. The CDR3 reads CASSYSALYEQYF. The chain carries TRBV6-5 and TRBJ2-7. CDR1 and CDR2 (germline): MNHEY, SVGAGI. This CDR3 contains 13 residues.

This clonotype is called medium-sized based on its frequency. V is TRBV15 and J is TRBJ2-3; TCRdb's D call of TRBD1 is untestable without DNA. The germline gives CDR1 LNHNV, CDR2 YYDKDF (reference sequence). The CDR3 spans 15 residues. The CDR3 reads CATSGRTVSTDTQYF.

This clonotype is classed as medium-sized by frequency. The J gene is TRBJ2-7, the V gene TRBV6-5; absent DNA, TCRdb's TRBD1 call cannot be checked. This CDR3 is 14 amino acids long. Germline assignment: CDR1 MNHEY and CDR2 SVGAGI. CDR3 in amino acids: CASRRDGSGGEQYF.

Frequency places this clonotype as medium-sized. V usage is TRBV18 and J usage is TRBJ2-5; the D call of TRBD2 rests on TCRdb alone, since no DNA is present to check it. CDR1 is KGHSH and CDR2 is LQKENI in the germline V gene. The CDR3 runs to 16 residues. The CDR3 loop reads CASSPRAGNHQETQYF.

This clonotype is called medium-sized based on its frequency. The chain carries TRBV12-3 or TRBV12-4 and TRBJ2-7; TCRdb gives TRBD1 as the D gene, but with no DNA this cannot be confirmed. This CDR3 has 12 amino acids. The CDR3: CASTQVGGKQYF.

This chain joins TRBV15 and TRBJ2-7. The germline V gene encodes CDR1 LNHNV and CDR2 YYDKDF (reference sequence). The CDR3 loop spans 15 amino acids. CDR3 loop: CATSRVANSYYEQYF.

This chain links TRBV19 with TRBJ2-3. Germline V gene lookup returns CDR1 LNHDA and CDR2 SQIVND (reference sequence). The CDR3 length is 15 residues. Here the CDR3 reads CASSIDGVSTDTQYF.

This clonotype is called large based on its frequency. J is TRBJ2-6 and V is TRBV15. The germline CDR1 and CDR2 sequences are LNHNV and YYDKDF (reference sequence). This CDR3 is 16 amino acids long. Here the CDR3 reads CATSRDPLSGANVLTF.

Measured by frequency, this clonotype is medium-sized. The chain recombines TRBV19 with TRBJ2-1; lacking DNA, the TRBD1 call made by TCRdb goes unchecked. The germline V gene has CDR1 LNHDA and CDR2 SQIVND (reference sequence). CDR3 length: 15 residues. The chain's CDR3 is CASSASTPLGNEQFF.

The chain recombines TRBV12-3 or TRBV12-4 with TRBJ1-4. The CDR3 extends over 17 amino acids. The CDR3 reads CAISEFETDTTNEKLFF.

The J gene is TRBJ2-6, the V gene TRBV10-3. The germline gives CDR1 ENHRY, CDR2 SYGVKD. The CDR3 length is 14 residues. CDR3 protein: CATGEISGANVLTF.

CDR3 amino acids: CASSLSRRSYEQYF. This chain joins TRBV13 and TRBJ2-7. Germline CDR1 PRHDT, CDR2 FYEKMQ (reference sequence). The CDR3 has 14 amino acids. Drawing the rest from reference TRBV13 and TRBJ2-7, the complete variable domain is AAGVIQSPRHLIKEKRETATLKCYPIPRHDTVYWYQQGPGQDPQFLISFYEKMQSDKGSIPDRFSAQQFSDYHSELNMSSLELGDSALYFCASSLSRRSYEQYFGPGTRLTVT.

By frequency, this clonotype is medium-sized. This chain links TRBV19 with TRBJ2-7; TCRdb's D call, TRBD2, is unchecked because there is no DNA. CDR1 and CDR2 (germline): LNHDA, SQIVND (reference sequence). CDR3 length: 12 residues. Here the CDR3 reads CASSTGLYEQYF. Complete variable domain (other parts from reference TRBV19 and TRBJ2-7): DGGITQSPKYLFRKEGQNVTLSCEQNLNHDAMYWYRQDPGQGLRLIYYSQIVNDFQKGDIAEGYSVSREKKESFPLTVTSAQKNPTAFYLCASSTGLYEQYFGPGTRLTVT.

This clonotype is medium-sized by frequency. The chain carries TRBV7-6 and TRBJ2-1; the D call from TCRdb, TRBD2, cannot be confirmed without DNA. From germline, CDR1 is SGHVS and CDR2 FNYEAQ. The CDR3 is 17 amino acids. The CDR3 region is CASSSPTGASGSYEQFF.

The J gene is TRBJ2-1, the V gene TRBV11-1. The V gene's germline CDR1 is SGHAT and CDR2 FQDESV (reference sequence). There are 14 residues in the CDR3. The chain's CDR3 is CASSLNGPYNEQFF.

The CDR3 here is CASSYSKGGVYSGNTIYF. The rearrangement links TRBV6-5 to TRBJ1-3. The CDR3 has 18 amino acids. CDR1 is MNHEY, CDR2 SVGAGI, per germline.

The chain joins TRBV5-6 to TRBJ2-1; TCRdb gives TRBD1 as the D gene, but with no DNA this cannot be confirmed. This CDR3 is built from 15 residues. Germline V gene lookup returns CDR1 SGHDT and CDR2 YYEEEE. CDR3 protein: CASSRSGAPYNEQFF. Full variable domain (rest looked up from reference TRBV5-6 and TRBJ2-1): DAGVTQSPTHLIKTRGQQVTLRCSPKSGHDTVSWYQQALGQGPQFIFQYYEEEERQRGNFPDRFSGHQFPNYSSELNVNALLLGDSALYLCASSRSGAPYNEQFFGPGTRLTVL.

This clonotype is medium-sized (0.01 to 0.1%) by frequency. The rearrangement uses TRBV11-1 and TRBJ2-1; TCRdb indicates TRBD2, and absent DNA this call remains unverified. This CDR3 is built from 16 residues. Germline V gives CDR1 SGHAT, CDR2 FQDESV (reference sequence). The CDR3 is CASSFLAGGTLNEQFF.

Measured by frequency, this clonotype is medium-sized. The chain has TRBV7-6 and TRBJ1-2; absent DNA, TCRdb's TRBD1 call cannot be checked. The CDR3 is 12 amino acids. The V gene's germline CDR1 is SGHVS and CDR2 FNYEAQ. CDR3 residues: CASSLDRDGYTF.

The CDR3 is CAISAAGGAGQPQHF. The chain recombines TRBV10-3 with TRBJ1-5; TCRdb reports TRBD1, a call that lacks DNA to check it against. This CDR3 region has 15 residues. Germline V gives CDR1 ENHRY, CDR2 SYGVKD.

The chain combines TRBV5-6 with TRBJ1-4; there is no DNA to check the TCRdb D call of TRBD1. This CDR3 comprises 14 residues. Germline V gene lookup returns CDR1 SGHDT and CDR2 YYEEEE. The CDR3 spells CASSLVGTSEKLFF.

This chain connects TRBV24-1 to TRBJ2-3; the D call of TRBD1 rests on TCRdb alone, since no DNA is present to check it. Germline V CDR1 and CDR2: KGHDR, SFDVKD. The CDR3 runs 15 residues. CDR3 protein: CATSEGTAFTDTQYF.

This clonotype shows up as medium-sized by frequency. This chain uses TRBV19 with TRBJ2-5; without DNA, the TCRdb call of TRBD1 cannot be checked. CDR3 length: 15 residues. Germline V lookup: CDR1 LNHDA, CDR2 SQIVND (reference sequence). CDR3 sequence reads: CASSTVDRGGETQYF.

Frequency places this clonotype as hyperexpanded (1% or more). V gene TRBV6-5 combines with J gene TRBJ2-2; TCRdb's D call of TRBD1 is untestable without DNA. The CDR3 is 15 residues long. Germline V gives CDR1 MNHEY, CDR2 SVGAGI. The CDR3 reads CASSWTVTNTGELFF.

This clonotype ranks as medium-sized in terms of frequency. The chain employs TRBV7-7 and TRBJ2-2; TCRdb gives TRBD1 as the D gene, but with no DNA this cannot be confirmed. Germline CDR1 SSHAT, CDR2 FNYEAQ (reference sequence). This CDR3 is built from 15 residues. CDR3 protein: CASSPRTGWAGELFF.